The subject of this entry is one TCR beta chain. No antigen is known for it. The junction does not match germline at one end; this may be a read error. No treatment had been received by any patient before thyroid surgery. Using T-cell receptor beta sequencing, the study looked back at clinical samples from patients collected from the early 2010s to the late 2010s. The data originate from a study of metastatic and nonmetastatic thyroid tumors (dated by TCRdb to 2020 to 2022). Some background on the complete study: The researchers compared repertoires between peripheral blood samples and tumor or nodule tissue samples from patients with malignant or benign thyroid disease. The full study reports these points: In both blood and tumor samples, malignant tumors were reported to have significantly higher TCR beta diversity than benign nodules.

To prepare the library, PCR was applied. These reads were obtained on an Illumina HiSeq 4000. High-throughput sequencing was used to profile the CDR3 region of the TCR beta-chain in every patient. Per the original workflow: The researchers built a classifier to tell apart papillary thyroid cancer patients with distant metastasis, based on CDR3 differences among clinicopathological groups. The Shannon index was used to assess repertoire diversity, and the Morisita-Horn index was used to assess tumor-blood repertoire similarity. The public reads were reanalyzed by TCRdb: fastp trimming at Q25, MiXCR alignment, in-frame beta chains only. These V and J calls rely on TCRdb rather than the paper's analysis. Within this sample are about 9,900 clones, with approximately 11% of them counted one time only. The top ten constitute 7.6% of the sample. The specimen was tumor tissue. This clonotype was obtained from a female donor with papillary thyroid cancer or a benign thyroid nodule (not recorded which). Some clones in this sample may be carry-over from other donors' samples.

The CDR3: CATSAGVVGNQPQRF. In nucleotide form, the sequence is TGTGCCACTAGCGCGGGGGTGGTCGGCAATCAGCCCCAGCGTTTT. The sequence is built from TRBV19 and TRBJ1-5; possibly the D gene is TRBD1, per 5 matching bases. For CDR1 and CDR2, the germline V gene (reference sequence) lists LNHDA and SQIVND. The CDR3 covers 15 residues, taking in both the cysteine and the phenylalanine. The read is trimmed to its CDR3 DNA, 45 bases read in frame from base 1.